The 22 T cell receptor beta chains in this list originate from one sample, sequenced in a study of cytomegalovirus exposure and HLA in healthy donors. It was with 60 Vbeta and 13 Jbeta primers that the PCR ran. Using immunoSEQ multiplex PCR, the repertoire was profiled, and TCRdb retains in-frame clones only, with some absent. The sample has tens of thousands of clones, 60% to 85% seen once. The sequencing input was PBMCs. The receptor source for this set is a man between 65 and 80 years old in good health and CMV-seronegative.

This chain's CDR3 is CAWSLGLAGVADTQYF. The CDR3 DNA follows: TGTGCCTGGAGCCTAGGACTAGCGGGAGTAGCCGATACGCAGTATTTT. The rearrangement links TRBV30 to TRBJ2-3; TRBD2 aligns across 13 bases. Germline V gene lookup returns CDR1 GTSNPN and CDR2 SVGIG (reference sequence). V was clipped by 3 bases and J by 6 bases; unmatched bases: 9. This CDR3 contains 16 residues.

Turning to this clone: Germline is not matched at one junction end, which may reflect a read error. The V gene is TRBV10-3, the J gene TRBJ2-5; maybe TRBD1 (5 bases). There are 11 residues in the CDR3. The V gene's germline CDR1 is ENHRY and CDR2 SYGVKD. The CDR3 here is CATRGQGTQYF. The CDR3 bases are TGTGCCACACGCGGACAAGGGACCCAGTACTTC.

The gene calls are TRBV7-2 and TRBJ1-2; D might be TRBD1 (5 bases). The CDR3 runs to 14 residues. Germline V gives CDR1 SGHTA, CDR2 FQGNSA. V lost 5 bases, J lost 0 bases, and 10 bases lay in between. The CDR3 DNA reads as TGTGCCAGCAGCACCCAGACAGCTAACTATGGCTACACCTTC. This gives the protein CASSTQTANYGYTF.

This chain uses TRBV5-4 with TRBJ2-7, with 8 bases identical to TRBD1. This CDR3 spans 16 amino acids. Germline CDR1 SGHNT, CDR2 YYREEE (reference sequence). Trimming took 1 base from V and 6 from J; bases not matched to a gene: 12. The CDR3 DNA sequence: TGTGCCAGCAGCTTGACAGGGGGTAGTCTCCGTCGCGAGCAGTACTTC. This encodes CASSLTGGSLRREQYF.

This clone has only a few counts. The CDR3 DNA reads TGCGCCAGCAGCTCTACGGGACAGACAACTAATGAAAAACTGTTTTTT. Its protein product is CASSSTGQTTNEKLFF. The genes are TRBV5-1 and TRBJ1-4; 7 nucleotides agree with TRBD1. After removal of 3 bases from V and 0 bases from J, the junction contained 5 bases not matched to a gene. Germline lookup yields CDR1 SGHRS and CDR2 YFSETQ. This CDR3 is 16 amino acids long.

J is TRBJ2-3 and V is TRBV5-4; the D is unclear. Germline V gene lookup returns CDR1 SGHNT and CDR2 YYREEE (reference sequence). The germline V and J ends were trimmed by 4 bases and 0 bases, with 6 bases remaining between them. This CDR3 is built from 13 residues. CDR3 DNA sequence: TGTGCCAGCAGCCCACAGAGCACAGATACGCAGTATTTT. This translates into CASSPQSTDTQYF.

This clone came up a few times. V usage is TRBV5-6 and J usage is TRBJ2-1; D is possibly TRBD1 (6 bases). The CDR3 has 13 residues. Per germline, CDR1 SGHDT and CDR2 YYEEEE. Trimming removed 0 bases at V and 8 bases at J, with 9 bases between. CDR3 loop: CASSLAQGHEQFF. CDR3 coding DNA: TGTGCCAGCAGCTTGGCACAGGGTCATGAGCAGTTCTTC.

This sequence joins TRBV10-3 and TRBJ2-1, with TRBD2 matching over 15 bases. The J segment lost 10 bases and the V segment lost 6 bases, leaving 10 bases of the junction unmatched. CDR1 ENHRY and CDR2 SYGVKD come from the germline V gene. The CDR3 contains 16 residues. The CDR3 protein is CAISGGGLAGGGEQFF. The CDR3 DNA is TGTGCCATCAGCGGGGGGGGACTAGCGGGAGGTGGAGAGCAGTTCTTC.

The J gene is TRBJ1-1, the V gene TRBV15, with D possibly matching TRBD1 (6 bases). In germline, CDR1 is LNHNV, CDR2 YYDKDF (reference sequence). The CDR3 runs 14 residues. V was cut by 8 bases and J by 6 bases, with 19 bases left in between. The CDR3 DNA sequence: TGTGCCACCGGCGTCTTTAAAGGGGGTTCTGAAGCTTTCTTT. It translates to CATGVFKGGSEAFF. Drawing the rest from reference TRBV15 and TRBJ1-1, the complete variable domain is DAMVIQNPRYQVTQFGKPVTLSCSQTLNHNVMYWYQQKSSQAPKLLFHYYDKDFNNEADTPDNFQSRRPNTSFCFLDIRSPGLGDTAMYLCATGVFKGGSEAFFGQGTRLTVV.

This clone appeared a single time. This chain links TRBV20-1 with TRBJ2-1; TRBD2 matches at 8 bases. J was trimmed by 15 bases and V by 0 bases; bases with no gene match: 4. The CDR3 is 11 amino acids. The germline CDR1 and CDR2 sequences are DFQATT and SNEGSKA (reference sequence). The CDR3 spells CSAREGGRPFF. The CDR3 nucleotides are TGCAGTGCTAGAGAGGGCGGGAGGCCGTTCTTC.

The chain uses TRBV7-2 and TRBJ2-7, with TRBD2 identical over 11 bases. CDR1 and CDR2 (germline): SGHTA, FQGNSA. V was clipped by 3 bases and J by 6 bases; unmatched bases: 4. The CDR3 is made up of 14 amino acids. The CDR3, as DNA: TGTGCCAGCAGCTTCACTAGCGGGAGTACCGAGCAGTACTTC. It encodes CASSFTSGSTEQYF.

The gene calls are TRBV5-6 and TRBJ1-5, with 8 bases that match TRBD1. The CDR3 is 15 residues long. The germline gives CDR1 SGHDT, CDR2 YYEEEE. Germline trimming cut 5 bases from V and 5 bases from J; bases unmatched to any gene: 9. DNA for the CDR3: TGTGCCAGCAGTAAGAAGGACAGGGCACATCAGCCCCAGCATTTT. Translated: CASSKKDRAHQPQHF.

In this sample, this clone turned up a few times. The V call is TRBV13, the J call TRBJ1-1; tentatively, D is TRBD1 (6 bases). Trimming took off 5 bases at V and 11 bases at J, with 15 bases between the two ends. CDR3 length: 12 amino acids. Germline V gene data show CDR1 as PRHDT and CDR2 as FYEKMQ (reference sequence). CDR3 loop: CASSTPGGGAFF. The CDR3 coding sequence is TGTGCCAGCAGCACCCCTGGGGGCGGGGCTTTCTTT.

Details on this clone: The same CDR3 can be traced to other DNA sequences in this sample. This rearrangement joins TRBV7-2 to TRBJ1-2; tentatively, D is TRBD1 (5 bases). Germline CDR1 and CDR2: SGHTA and FQGNSA. Trimming shortened V by 3 bases and J by 4 bases, and 6 bases separated the two germline ends. The CDR3 loop spans 12 amino acids. The CDR3 loop is CASSFDSYGYTF. The CDR3 nucleotides read TGTGCCAGCAGCTTTGACAGCTATGGCTACACCTTC.

The rearrangement uses TRBV30 and TRBJ1-2; no reliable D call. V was cut by 4 bases and J by 0 bases, with 12 bases left in between. CDR3 length equals 14 residues. The germline V gene encodes CDR1 GTSNPN and CDR2 SVGIG (reference sequence). The CDR3 loop is CAWTSGASNYGYTF. CDR3 nucleotide sequence: TGTGCCTGGACCTCCGGAGCCTCTAACTATGGCTACACCTTC.

The chain joins TRBV5-4 to TRBJ2-5, with D perhaps matching TRBD2 (6 bases). The closer fit of TRBJ2-7 to the DNA end suggests the J call may be wrong. Germline CDR1 and CDR2: SGHNT and YYREEE (reference sequence). The CDR3 length is 16 residues. The CDR3, as DNA: TGTGCCAGCAGCGGAGGTTTGGGCGGGAAAAGGGGCGAGCAGTACTTC. Amino acid sequence: CASSGGLGGKRGEQYF.

The chain carries TRBV11-2 and TRBJ1-1, with D possibly being TRBD1 (5 bases). Germline V gene data show CDR1 as SGHAT and CDR2 as FQNNGV. There are 12 residues in the CDR3. The ends were cut back, 5 bases at V and 13 bases at J, with 17 bases in the middle. The CDR3 sequence is CASSHPDNFVFF. The CDR3 nucleotides are TGTGCCAGCAGCCATCCGGACAATTTTGTTTTCTTT. Full variable domain (outside the CDR3, taken from reference TRBV11-2 and TRBJ1-1): EAGVAQSPRYKIIEKRQSVAFWCNPISGHATLYWYQQILGQGPKLLIQFQNNGVVDDSQLPKDRFSAERLKGVDSTLKIQPAKLEDSAVYLCASSHPDNFVFFGQGTRLTVV.

This chain joins TRBV9 and TRBJ1-4; maybe TRBD1 (6 bases). The ends were cut back, 4 bases at V and 4 bases at J, with 14 bases in the middle. Germline CDR1 is SGDLS and CDR2 is YYNGEE. The CDR3 has 15 amino acids. DNA for the CDR3: TGTGCCAGCAGCCCGATGACAGGCTATAATGAAAAACTGTTTTTT. Its protein is CASSPMTGYNEKLFF.

V is TRBV25-1 and J is TRBJ2-7, with D perhaps TRBD2 (5 bases). CDR1 MGHDK and CDR2 SYGVNS come from the germline V gene. V was cut by 8 bases and J by 9 bases, with 11 bases left in between. This CDR3 has 10 residues. The CDR3 protein is CASPRTAQYF. The CDR3 DNA sequence: TGTGCCAGCCCCCGGACTGCGCAGTACTTC.

The rearrangement uses TRBV7-9 and TRBJ2-3; TRBD2 aligns across 8 bases. The CDR3 runs to 17 residues. V lost 3 bases to trimming and J lost 4 bases; unmatched junction nucleotides: 12. Germline-derived CDR1 and CDR2 are SEHNR and FQNEAQ (reference sequence). CDR3 loop: CASSFPRGASGPDTQYF. The CDR3 DNA reads as TGTGCCAGCAGCTTTCCTCGCGGAGCTAGCGGGCCAGATACGCAGTATTTT.

The sample holds one count of this clone. The CDR3 here is CASSSAGRMNQPQHF. CDR3 nucleotide sequence: TGTGCCAGTAGTTCCGCGGGCAGGATGAATCAGCCCCAGCATTTT. This chain joins TRBV19 and TRBJ1-5; D call uncertain. This CDR3 has 15 amino acids. The ends were cut back, 5 bases at V and 4 bases at J, with 15 bases in the middle. CDR1 LNHDA and CDR2 SQIVND come from the germline V gene (reference sequence). Filled out from reference TRBV19 and TRBJ1-5, the complete variable domain reads DGGITQSPKYLFRKEGQNVTLSCEQNLNHDAMYWYRQDPGQGLRLIYYSQIVNDFQKGDIAEGYSVSREKKESFPLTVTSAQKNPTAFYLCASSSAGRMNQPQHFGDGTRLSIL.

The chain has TRBV23-1 and TRBJ2-1, with 9 bases aligning to TRBD2. TRBV23-1 qualifies as an ORF whose function is uncertain. With 6 bases clipped from V and 5 bases from J, the junction kept 11 bases outside the gene matches. The CDR3 loop spans 16 amino acids. The CDR3 is CASSSVAGDPNNEQFF. The CDR3 DNA follows: TGCGCCAGCAGCAGCGTAGCGGGAGACCCGAACAATGAGCAGTTCTTC.